Sequencing of this T cell receptor (beta chain) was carried out in a study of identical twins' blood T cells. The wider study: Some 50 million reads covered roughly 6 alpha-chain and roughly 6 beta-chain libraries. Findings and caveats of the study: Even for out-of-frame TCRbeta, twins reportedly shared V gene usage much more than unrelated donors.

On this clonotype itself: The target antigen is unknown.

Sample barcodes were added at both library ends during cDNA synthesis. TCRdb reprocessed the 5' RACE reads with MiXCR, giving one entry per CDR3 protein. The sample consists of 350,000 to 450,000 distinct CDR3 sequences, over 25% of them appearing once. The CDR3 runs to 16 residues. V lost 6 bases and J lost 5; bases outside the gene matches: 12. CDR1 and CDR2 (germline): SGHTA, FQGNSA. V is TRBV7-2 and J is TRBJ1-1, with TRBD1 matching over 10 bases. The sample was PBMCs. This TCR was sampled from a woman aged 18-55 years in good health. CDR3 loop: CASRLRQGAGWTEAFF. The CDR3 DNA reads TGTGCCAGCAGGCTCCGACAGGGGGCAGGTTGGACTGAAGCTTTCTTT. The whole variable domain, remainder taken from reference TRBV7-2 and TRBJ1-1, is GAGVSQSPSNKVTEKGKDVELRCDPISGHTALYWYRQSLGQGLEFLIYFQGNSAPDKSGLPSDRFSAERTGGSVSTLTIQRTQQEDSAVYLCASRLRQGAGWTEAFFGQGTRLTVV.